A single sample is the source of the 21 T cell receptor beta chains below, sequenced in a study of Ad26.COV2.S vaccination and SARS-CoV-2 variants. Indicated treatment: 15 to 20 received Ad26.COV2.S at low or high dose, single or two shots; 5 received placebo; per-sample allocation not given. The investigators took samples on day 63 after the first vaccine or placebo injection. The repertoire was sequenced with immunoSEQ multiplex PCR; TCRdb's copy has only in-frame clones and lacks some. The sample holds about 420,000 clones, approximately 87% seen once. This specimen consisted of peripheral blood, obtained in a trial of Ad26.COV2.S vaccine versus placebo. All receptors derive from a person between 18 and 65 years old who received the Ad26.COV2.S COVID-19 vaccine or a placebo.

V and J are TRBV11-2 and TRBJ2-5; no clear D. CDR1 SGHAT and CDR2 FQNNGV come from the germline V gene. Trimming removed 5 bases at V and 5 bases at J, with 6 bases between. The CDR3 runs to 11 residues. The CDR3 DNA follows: TGTGCCAGCAGCATCCGTGAGACCCAGTACTTC. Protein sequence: CASSIRETQYF. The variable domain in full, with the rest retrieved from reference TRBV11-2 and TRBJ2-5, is EAGVAQSPRYKIIEKRQSVAFWCNPISGHATLYWYQQILGQGPKLLIQFQNNGVVDDSQLPKDRFSAERLKGVDSTLKIQPAKLEDSAVYLCASSIRETQYFGPGTRLLVL.

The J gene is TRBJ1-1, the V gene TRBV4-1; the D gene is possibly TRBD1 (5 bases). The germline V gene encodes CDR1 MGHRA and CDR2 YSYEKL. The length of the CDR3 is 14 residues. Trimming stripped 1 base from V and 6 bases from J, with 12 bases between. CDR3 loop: CASSQAPGSPEAFF. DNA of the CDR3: TGCGCCAGCAGCCAAGCCCCAGGGTCCCCTGAAGCTTTCTTT.

CDR3 nucleotide sequence: TGTGCCAGTAGTACCTCTGGAGGGGCTGAAGCTTTCTTT. Translation: CASSTSGGAEAFF. The gene calls are TRBV19 and TRBJ1-1; weak D call: TRBD1 (5 bases). The germline V and J ends were trimmed by 4 bases and 6 bases, with 12 bases remaining between them. This CDR3 is built from 13 residues. Germline loops: CDR1 LNHDA, CDR2 SQIVND (reference sequence).

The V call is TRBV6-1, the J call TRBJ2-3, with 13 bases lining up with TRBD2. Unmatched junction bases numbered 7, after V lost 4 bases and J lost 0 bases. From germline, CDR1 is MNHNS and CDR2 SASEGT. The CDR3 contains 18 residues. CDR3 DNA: TGTGCCAGCAGTGCCCGACTAGCGGGGGGTTCTAGCACAGATACGCAGTATTTT. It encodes CASSARLAGGSSTDTQYF.

CDR3 DNA: TGCGCCAGCAGCCAAGATTGGTCGGGGCTCGGCACAGATACGCAGTATTTT. It specifies CASSQDWSGLGTDTQYF. The genes are TRBV4-3 and TRBJ2-3; the D call may be TRBD1 or TRBD2 (5 bases each). Germline CDR1 reads LGHNA; CDR2 reads YSLEER. V was trimmed by 0 bases and J by 1 base, leaving 14 bases between them. The CDR3 totals 17 residues.

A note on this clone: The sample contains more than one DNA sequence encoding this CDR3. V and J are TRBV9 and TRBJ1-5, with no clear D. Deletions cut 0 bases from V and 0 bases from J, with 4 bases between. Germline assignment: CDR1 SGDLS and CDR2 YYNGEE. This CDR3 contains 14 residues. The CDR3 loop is CASSVGDSNQPQHF. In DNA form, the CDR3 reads TGTGCCAGCAGCGTAGGAGATAGCAATCAGCCCCAGCATTTT.

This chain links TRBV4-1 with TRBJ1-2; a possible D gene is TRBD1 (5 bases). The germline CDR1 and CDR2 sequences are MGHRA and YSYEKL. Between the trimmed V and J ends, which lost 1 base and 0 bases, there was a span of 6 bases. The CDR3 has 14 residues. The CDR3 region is CASSQATANYGYTF. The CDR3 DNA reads TGCGCCAGCAGCCAAGCGACAGCTAACTATGGCTACACCTTC.

The CDR3 region has the DNA TGTGCCAGCAACGCGGGACCGGATTATAGTGGCTACACCTTC. It translates to CASNAGPDYSGYTF. The chain employs TRBV2 and TRBJ1-2; tentative D call: TRBD1 (5 bases). The V end lost 7 bases, the J end lost 7 bases, and 19 bases lay between the germline ends. This CDR3 contains 14 residues. Germline V CDR1 and CDR2: SNHLY, FYNNEI.

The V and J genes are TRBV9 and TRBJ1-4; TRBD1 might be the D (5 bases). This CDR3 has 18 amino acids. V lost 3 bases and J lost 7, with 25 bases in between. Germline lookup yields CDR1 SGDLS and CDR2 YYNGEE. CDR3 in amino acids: CASSGPGLGGRLREKLFF. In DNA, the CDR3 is TGTGCCAGCAGCGGCCCCGGTCTCGGGGGGAGACTCCGTGAAAAACTGTTTTTT.

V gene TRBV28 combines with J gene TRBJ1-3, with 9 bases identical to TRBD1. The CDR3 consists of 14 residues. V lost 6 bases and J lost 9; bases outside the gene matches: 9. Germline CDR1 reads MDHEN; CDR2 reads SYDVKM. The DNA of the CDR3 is TGTGCCAGCAGCCCTGGACAGGGGCTCAGCACCATATATTTT. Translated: CASSPGQGLSTIYF.

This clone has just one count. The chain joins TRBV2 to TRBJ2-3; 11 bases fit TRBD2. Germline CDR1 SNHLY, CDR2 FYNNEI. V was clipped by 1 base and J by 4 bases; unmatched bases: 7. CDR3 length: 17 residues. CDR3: CASSEVFSGGASDTQYF. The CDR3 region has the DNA TGTGCCAGCAGTGAAGTATTTAGCGGGGGGGCTTCAGATACGCAGTATTTT.

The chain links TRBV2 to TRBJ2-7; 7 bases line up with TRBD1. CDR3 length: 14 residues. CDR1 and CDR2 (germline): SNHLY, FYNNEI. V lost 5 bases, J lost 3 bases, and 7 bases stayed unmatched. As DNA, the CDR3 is TGTGCCAGCAGTACCGGGACAGACTTCTACGAGCAGTACTTC. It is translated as CASSTGTDFYEQYF.

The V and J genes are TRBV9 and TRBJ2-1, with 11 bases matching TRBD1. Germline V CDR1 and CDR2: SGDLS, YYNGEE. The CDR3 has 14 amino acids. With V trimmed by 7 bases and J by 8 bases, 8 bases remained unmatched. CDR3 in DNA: TGTGCCAGCGGAGGGACAGGGGGTTCATATGAGCAGTTCTTC. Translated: CASGGTGGSYEQFF.

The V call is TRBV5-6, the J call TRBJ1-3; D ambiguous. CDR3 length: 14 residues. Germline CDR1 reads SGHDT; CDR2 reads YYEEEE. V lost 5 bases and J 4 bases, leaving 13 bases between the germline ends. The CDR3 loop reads CASRLFGSGNTIYF. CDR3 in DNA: TGTGCCAGCAGGTTGTTTGGGTCAGGAAACACCATATATTTT.

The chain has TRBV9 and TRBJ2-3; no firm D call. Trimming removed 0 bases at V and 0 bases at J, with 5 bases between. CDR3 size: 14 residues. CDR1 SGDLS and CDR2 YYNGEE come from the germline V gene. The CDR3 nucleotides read TGTGCCAGCAGCGTAGTGTCCAGCACAGATACGCAGTATTTT. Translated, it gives CASSVVSSTDTQYF.

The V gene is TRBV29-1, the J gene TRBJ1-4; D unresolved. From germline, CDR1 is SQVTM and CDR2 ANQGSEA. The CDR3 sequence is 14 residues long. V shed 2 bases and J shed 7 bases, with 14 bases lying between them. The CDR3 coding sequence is TGCAGCGTTGAAATAGGGAGTTGGAGTGAAAAACTGTTTTTT. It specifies CSVEIGSWSEKLFF.

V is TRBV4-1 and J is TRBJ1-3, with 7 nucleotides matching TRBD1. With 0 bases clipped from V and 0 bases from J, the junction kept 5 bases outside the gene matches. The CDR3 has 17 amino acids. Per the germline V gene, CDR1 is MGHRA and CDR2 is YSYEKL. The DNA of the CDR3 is TGCGCCAGCAGCCAAGATGGGACAGTCCGCTCTGGAAACACCATATATTTT. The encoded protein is CASSQDGTVRSGNTIYF.

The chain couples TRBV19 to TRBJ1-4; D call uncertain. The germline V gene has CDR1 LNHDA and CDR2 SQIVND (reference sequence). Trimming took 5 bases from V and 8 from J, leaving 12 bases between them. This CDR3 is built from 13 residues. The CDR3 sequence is CASSDQLSEKLFF. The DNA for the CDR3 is TGTGCCAGTAGTGACCAGTTGAGCGAAAAACTGTTTTTT.

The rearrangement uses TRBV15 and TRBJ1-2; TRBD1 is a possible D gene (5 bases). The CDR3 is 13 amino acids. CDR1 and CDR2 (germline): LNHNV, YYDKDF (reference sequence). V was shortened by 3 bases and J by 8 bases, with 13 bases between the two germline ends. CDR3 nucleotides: TGTGCCACCAGCAGGGGGGAGGGAGAGGGCTACACCTTC. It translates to CATSRGEGEGYTF. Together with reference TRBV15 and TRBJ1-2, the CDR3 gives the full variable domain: DAMVIQNPRYQVTQFGKPVTLSCSQTLNHNVMYWYQQKSSQAPKLLFHYYDKDFNNEADTPDNFQSRRPNTSFCFLDIRSPGLGDTAMYLCATSRGEGEGYTFGSGTRLTVV.

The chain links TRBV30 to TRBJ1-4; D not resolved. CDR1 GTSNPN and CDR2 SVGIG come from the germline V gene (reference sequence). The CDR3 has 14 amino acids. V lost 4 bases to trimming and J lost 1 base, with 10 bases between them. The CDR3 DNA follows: TGTGCCTGGAACCCCTGGGGAACTAATGAAAAACTGTTTTTT. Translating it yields CAWNPWGTNEKLFF.

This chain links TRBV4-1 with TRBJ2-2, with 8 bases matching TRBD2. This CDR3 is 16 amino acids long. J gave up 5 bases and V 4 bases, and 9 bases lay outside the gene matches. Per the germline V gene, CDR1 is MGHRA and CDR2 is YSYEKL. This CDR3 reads CASSPPGGAGTGELFF. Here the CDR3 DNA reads TGCGCCAGCAGCCCCCCCGGGGGGGCAGGGACCGGGGAGCTGTTTTTT.